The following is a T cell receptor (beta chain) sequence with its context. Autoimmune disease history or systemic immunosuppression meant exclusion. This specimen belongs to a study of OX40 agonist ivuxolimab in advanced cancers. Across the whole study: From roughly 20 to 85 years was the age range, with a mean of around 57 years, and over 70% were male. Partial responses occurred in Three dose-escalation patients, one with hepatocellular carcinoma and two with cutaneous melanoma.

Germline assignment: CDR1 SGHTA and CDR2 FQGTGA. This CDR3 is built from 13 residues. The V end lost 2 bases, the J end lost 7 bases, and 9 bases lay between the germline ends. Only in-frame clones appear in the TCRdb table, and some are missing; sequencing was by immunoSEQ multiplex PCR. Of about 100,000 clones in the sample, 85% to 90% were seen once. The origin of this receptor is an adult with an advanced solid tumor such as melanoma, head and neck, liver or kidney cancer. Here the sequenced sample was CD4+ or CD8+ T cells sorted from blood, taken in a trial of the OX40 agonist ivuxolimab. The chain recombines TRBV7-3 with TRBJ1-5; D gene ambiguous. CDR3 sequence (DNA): TGTGCCAGCAGCTTAGGAGGTCACCAGCCCCAGCATTTT. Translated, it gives CASSLGGHQPQHF.